This paragraph covers one T cell receptor beta chain sequence. The antigen remains unidentified. This specimen belongs to a study of T cell responses to AZD1222 COVID-19 vaccine. Study-wide background: Researchers grouped second doses given at about 4 or about 12 weeks into one pool. Whole-study findings and limits: Only a handful of individuals given AZD1222 were seropositive at baseline. The CD4 TCRs associated with vaccination extended across spike and predominated at 160-218 and 743-854. Elevations in Spike-specific TCR breadth and depth followed administration of two AZD1222 doses.

The germline gives CDR1 SNHLY, CDR2 FYNNEI. This CDR3 comprises 15 residues. Deletions cut 10 bases from V and 4 bases from J, with 23 bases between. Assay: immunoSEQ multiplex PCR; the TCRdb copy retains only in-frame clones and omits some. This sample carries about 120,000 clones, 80% to 90% of them seen once, and the ten largest clones take about 9.8%. The source is an adult in good health. Sequenced material: peripheral blood, taken on day 0 of AZD1222 vaccination. This chain connects TRBV2 to TRBJ2-7; D may be TRBD2 (6 bases). The CDR3 region is CATPRSAGSPYEQYF. The CDR3, as DNA: TGTGCCACCCCACGATCGGCGGGATCTCCTTACGAGCAGTACTTC.